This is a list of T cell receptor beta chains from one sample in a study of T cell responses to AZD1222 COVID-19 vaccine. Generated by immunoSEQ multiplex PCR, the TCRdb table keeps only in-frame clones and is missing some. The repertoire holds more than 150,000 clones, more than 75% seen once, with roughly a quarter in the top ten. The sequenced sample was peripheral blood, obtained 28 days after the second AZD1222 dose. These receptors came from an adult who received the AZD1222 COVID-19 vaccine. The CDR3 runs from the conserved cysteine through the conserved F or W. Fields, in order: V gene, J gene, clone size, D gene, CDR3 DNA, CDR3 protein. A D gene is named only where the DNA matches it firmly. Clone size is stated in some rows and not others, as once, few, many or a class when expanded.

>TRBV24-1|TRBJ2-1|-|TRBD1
TGTGCCACCAGTGATTCGGGGACAGGGCCCGACAATGAGCAGTTCTTC
CATSDSGTGPDNEQFF
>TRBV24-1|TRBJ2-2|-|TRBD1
TGTGCCACCAGTGAGTGGACAGGGGGTCACGGGGAGCTGTTTTTT
CATSEWTGGHGELFF
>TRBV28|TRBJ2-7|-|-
TGTGCCAGCGGTTATGGCGGGACTCATATCTACGAGCAGTACTTC
CASGYGGTHIYEQYF
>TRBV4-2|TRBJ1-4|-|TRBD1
TGTGCCAGCAGCCAAGATCCAGGACAGGGGGCAGAAAAACTGTTTTTT
CASSQDPGQGAEKLFF
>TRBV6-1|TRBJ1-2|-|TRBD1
TGTGCCAGCAGTGAAGCCCAGGGGGCGAGCTATGGCTACACCTTC
CASSEAQGASYGYTF
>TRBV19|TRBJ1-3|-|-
TGTGCCAGTAGTTTCCGGGACACCCACTCTGGAAACACCATATATTTT
CASSFRDTHSGNTIYF
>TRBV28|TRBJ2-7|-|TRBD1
TGTGCCAGCAGTCTGGGACAGGGTCTCTACGAGCAGTACTTC
CASSLGQGLYEQYF
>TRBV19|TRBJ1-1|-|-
TGTGCCAGTAGCATTGCGGAGGTCACTGAAGCTTTCTTT
CASSIAEVTEAFF
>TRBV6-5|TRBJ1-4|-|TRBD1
TGTGCCAGCAGGGAGACAGGGGCGAATGAAAAACTGTTTTTT
CASRETGANEKLFF
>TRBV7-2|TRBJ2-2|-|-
TGTGCCAGCAGCTCCGGGGGCGGGGAGCTGTTTTTT
CASSSGGGELFF
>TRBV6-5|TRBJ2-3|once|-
TGTGCCAGCAGTTACGGAAGCCCCAGGCTCGCAGATACGCAGTATTTT
CASSYGSPRLADTQYF
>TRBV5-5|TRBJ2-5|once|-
TGTGCCAGCAGCTTAAGAGGACAGAGAGAAGAGACCCAGTACTTC
CASSLRGQREETQYF
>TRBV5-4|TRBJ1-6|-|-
TGTGCCAGCAGCTTCTACTCAGGCCCCACGAGGAATTCACCCCTCCACTTT
CASSFYSGPTRNSPLHF
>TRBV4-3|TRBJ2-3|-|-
TGCGCCAGCAGCGCCCAGCCAGGGTCCTCAGATACGCAGTATTTT
CASSAQPGSSDTQYF
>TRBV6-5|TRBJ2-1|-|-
TGTGCCAGCAGTTACTCGCAGAGCTCCTACAATGAGCAGTTCTTC
CASSYSQSSYNEQFF
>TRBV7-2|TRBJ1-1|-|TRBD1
TGTGCCAGCAGCTTCCGTACAGGGGATACTGAAGCTTTCTTT
CASSFRTGDTEAFF
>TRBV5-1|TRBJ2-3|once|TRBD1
TGCGCCAGCAGCACCGGACAGGGGTCAGCAGATACGCAGTATTTT
CASSTGQGSADTQYF
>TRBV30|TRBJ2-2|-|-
TGTGCCTGGAGTCCTGGGACAACCGGGGAGCTGTTTTTT
CAWSPGTTGELFF
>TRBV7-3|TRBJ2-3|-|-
TGTGCCAGCAGCTTAACGGTGGCTAGCACAGATACGCAGTATTTT
CASSLTVASTDTQYF
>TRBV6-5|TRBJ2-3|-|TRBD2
TGTGCCAGCAGTTTTGTGGGGACTAGGCACCCAGATACGCAGTATTTT
CASSFVGTRHPDTQYF
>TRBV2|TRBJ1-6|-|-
TGTGCCAGCGCCCAAACGGGGGGGGATTCACCCCTCCACTTT
CASAQTGGDSPLHF
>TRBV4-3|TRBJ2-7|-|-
TGCGCCAGCAGCCAAGATACCAGCGGCGCCTACGAGCAGTACTTC
CASSQDTSGAYEQYF
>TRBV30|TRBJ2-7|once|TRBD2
TGTGCCTGGAGTGCGAGAAGCGGGAGAAGAGGGGAGCAGTACTTC
CAWSARSGRRGEQYF
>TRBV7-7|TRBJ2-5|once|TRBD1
TGTGCTAGCAGCGTGGACAGGGGGATTGAGACCCAGTACTTC
CASSVDRGIETQYF
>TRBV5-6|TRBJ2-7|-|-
TGTGCCAGCAGCTTGAACATCTACGAGCAGTACTTC
CASSLNIYEQYF
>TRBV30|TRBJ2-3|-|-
TGTGCCTGGAGAGCTGCAGGGACCACAGATACGCAGTATTTT
CAWRAAGTTDTQYF
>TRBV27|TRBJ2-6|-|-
TGTGCCAGCAGTCCCTCTCGACTAGGGGCCTCTGGGGCCAACGTCCTGACTTTC
CASSPSRLGASGANVLTF
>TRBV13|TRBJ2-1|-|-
TGTGCCGCCGGGGGATACAATGAGCAGTTCTTC
CAAGGYNEQFF